Listed here are 19 T cell receptor beta chains from one sample, sequenced in a study of OX40 agonist ivuxolimab in advanced cancers. The assay was immunoSEQ multiplex PCR, and TCRdb's table has in-frame clones only and misses some. Of around 50,000 clones listed, 75% to 90% are singletons. The sample was CD4+ or CD8+ T cells sorted from blood, taken in a trial of the OX40 agonist ivuxolimab. These TCRs come from an adult with an advanced solid tumor such as melanoma, head and neck, liver or kidney cancer.

The chain has TRBV11-2 and TRBJ1-2; weak D call: TRBD1 (6 bases). Trimming stripped 5 bases from V and 5 bases from J, with 18 bases between. The CDR3 is 15 amino acids. Germline V gene lookup returns CDR1 SGHAT and CDR2 FQNNGV. The CDR3 region has the DNA TGTGCCAGCAGCCAGGACAGCTCCCGCCCTTATGGCTACACCTTC. Protein: CASSQDSSRPYGYTF.

The rearrangement uses TRBV9 and TRBJ2-5, with a tentative D call TRBD2 (6 bases). This CDR3 comprises 14 residues. Germline V gene lookup returns CDR1 SGDLS and CDR2 YYNGEE. The V and J ends lost 3 bases and 1 base respectively, with 10 bases between them. The CDR3, as DNA: TGTGCCAGCAGCGCCTGGGGAGGCCAAGAGACCCAGTACTTC. Encoded protein: CASSAWGGQETQYF.

The rearrangement joins TRBV5-6 to TRBJ2-5; D remains ambiguous. Between the trimmed V and J ends, which lost 4 bases and 4 bases, there was a span of 11 bases. Looked up from germline, CDR1 is SGHDT and CDR2 is YYEEEE. The CDR3 consists of 13 residues. The CDR3 nucleotides are TGTGCCAGCAGCCTAGGGTTGGGAGAGACCCAGTACTTC. It yields the protein CASSLGLGETQYF.

This chain uses TRBV7-2 with TRBJ2-1; tentative D call: TRBD2 (5 bases). This CDR3 is built from 14 residues. Trimming pared 3 bases from V and 2 bases from J, leaving 8 bases between. Germline CDR1 SGHTA, CDR2 FQGNSA. The CDR3 DNA sequence: TGTGCCAGCAGCTTGAGGGTCGCCTACAATGAGCAGTTCTTC. Protein product: CASSLRVAYNEQFF.

The chain couples TRBV7-3 to TRBJ1-2, with D unresolved. The CDR3 spans 16 residues. Trimming removed 4 bases at V and 6 bases at J, with 21 bases between. Germline V CDR1 and CDR2: SGHTA, FQGTGA. The CDR3 protein is CASSSYDGETRDGYTF. The CDR3 region has the DNA TGTGCCAGCAGCTCTTACGACGGGGAAACCCGTGATGGCTACACCTTC. Variable domain in full (rest from reference TRBV7-3 and TRBJ1-2): GAGVSQTPSNKVTEKGKYVELRCDPISGHTALYWYRQSLGQGPEFLIYFQGTGAADDSGLPNDRFFAVRPEGSVSTLKIQRTERGDSAVYLCASSSYDGETRDGYTFGSGTRLTVV.

The rearrangement uses TRBV18 and TRBJ1-1, with D perhaps TRBD1 (6 bases). Looked up from germline, CDR1 is KGHSH and CDR2 is LQKENI. This CDR3 is 12 amino acids long. With 3 bases removed from V and 7 bases from J, the gap between germline ends came to 9 bases. The CDR3: CASSPSGVEAFF. CDR3 DNA: TGTGCCAGCTCACCGTCAGGGGTTGAAGCTTTCTTT.

This clone occurred once. The chain joins TRBV14 to TRBJ1-4; 7 bases match TRBD1. The CDR3 is 13 amino acids. Trimming took 1 base from V and 7 from J; bases not matched to a gene: 0. Germline CDR1 and CDR2: SGHDN and FVKESK. The CDR3 here is CASSQGQGEKLFF. CDR3 DNA sequence: TGTGCCAGCAGCCAAGGACAGGGTGAAAAACTGTTTTTT.

The count of this clone is one. In DNA form, the CDR3 reads TGTGCCAGCAGACTCCAGCAGACCTACGAGCAGTACTTC. Protein sequence: CASRLQQTYEQYF. The rearrangement joins TRBV2 to TRBJ2-7, with no clear D. Per the germline V gene, CDR1 is SNHLY and CDR2 is FYNNEI. CDR3 length equals 13 residues. V lost 6 bases and J 2 bases, leaving 11 bases between the germline ends.

The V and J genes are TRBV5-1 and TRBJ2-7, with TRBD1 matching over 8 bases. Germline V gene data show CDR1 as SGHRS and CDR2 as YFSETQ. This CDR3 is 15 amino acids long. The V gene end was trimmed by 4 bases and the J gene end by 2 bases; junction bases not matched to a gene: 8. CDR3 DNA: TGCGCCAGCAGCCCACTTCCAGGGGGCGCCTACGAGCAGTACTTC. Protein product: CASSPLPGGAYEQYF.

The rearrangement links TRBV19 to TRBJ1-4; no clear D gene. Between the trimmed V and J ends, which lost 2 bases and 5 bases, there was a span of 12 bases. Germline V gene sequence: CDR1 LNHDA, CDR2 SQIVND (reference sequence). The CDR3 extends over 15 amino acids. The CDR3 protein is CASSIRPPKNEKLFF. Here the CDR3 DNA reads TGTGCCAGTAGTATAAGGCCGCCGAAGAATGAAAAACTGTTTTTT.

This clone has a handful of counts. The J gene is TRBJ1-5, the V gene TRBV28; 9 positions agree with TRBD1. Germline V gene data show CDR1 as MDHEN and CDR2 as SYDVKM. This CDR3 has 13 amino acids. The CDR3 sequence is CAAGQGPGQPQHF. The CDR3 coding sequence is TGTGCGGCGGGACAGGGTCCGGGGCAGCCCCAGCATTTT.

This chain links TRBV7-3 with TRBJ2-1; 10 positions match TRBD2. CDR1 SGHTA and CDR2 FQGTGA come from the germline V gene. V lost 5 bases, J lost 8 bases, and 9 bases stayed unmatched. The CDR3 is 15 residues long. The CDR3 reads CASSPGLARTHEQFF. The CDR3, as DNA: TGTGCCAGCAGCCCGGGACTAGCGAGAACCCATGAGCAGTTCTTC.

The rearrangement links TRBV6-5 to TRBJ2-7; TRBD2 might be the D (6 bases). CDR3 length: 15 amino acids. V shed 0 bases and J shed 4 bases, with 13 bases lying between them. Germline CDR1 MNHEY, CDR2 SVGAGI. The CDR3 bases are TGTGCCAGCAGTTACTCCGTGGCGGGACCGTACGAGCAGTACTTC. This codes for CASSYSVAGPYEQYF.

The chain uses TRBV10-3 and TRBJ1-3; a weak D match, TRBD1 (5 bases). Trimming pared 9 bases from V and 7 bases from J, leaving 16 bases between. The CDR3 loop spans 13 amino acids. The germline CDR1 and CDR2 sequences are ENHRY and SYGVKD. The CDR3 sequence: CAMSRDVSNTIYF. CDR3 bases: TGTGCCATGAGTAGGGACGTTTCGAACACCATATATTTT.

The V and J genes are TRBV5-1 and TRBJ2-2, with TRBD2 matching 7 bases. The CDR3 has 16 residues. V lost 2 bases to trimming and J lost 4 bases; unmatched junction nucleotides: 8. Looked up from germline, CDR1 is SGHRS and CDR2 is YFSETQ. This CDR3 is CASSLGTTQSTGELFF. For the CDR3, the DNA is TGCGCCAGCAGCTTAGGGACTACCCAGAGCACCGGGGAGCTGTTTTTT.

The chain carries TRBV9 and TRBJ2-1; no clear D gene. CDR1 and CDR2 (germline): SGDLS, YYNGEE. This CDR3 comprises 13 residues. V shed 3 bases and J shed 5 bases, with 9 bases lying between them. As DNA, the CDR3 is TGTGCCAGCAGCGAACATAGAAACAATGAGCAGTTCTTC. Protein sequence: CASSEHRNNEQFF.

The chain recombines TRBV5-1 with TRBJ2-3; D is ambiguous. Trimming took off 4 bases at V and 6 bases at J, with 9 bases between the two ends. CDR3 length equals 12 residues. CDR1 is SGHRS and CDR2 is YFSETQ in the germline V gene. The CDR3 bases are TGCGCCAGCAGCACGAGCGAGGATACGCAGTATTTT. It specifies CASSTSEDTQYF.

The CDR3 region is CASSLTGQPYYGYTF. For the CDR3, the DNA is TGCGCCAGCAGCTTAACGGGACAGCCTTACTATGGCTACACCTTC. The genes are TRBV5-1 and TRBJ1-2; 7 nucleotides match TRBD1. This CDR3 is built from 15 residues. Germline CDR1 is SGHRS and CDR2 is YFSETQ. V shed 2 bases, J shed 3 bases, and the junction held 7 bases outside the gene matches.

V usage is TRBV7-2 and J usage is TRBJ1-2, with TRBD1 matching 10 bases. V lost 5 bases to trimming and J lost 5 bases; unmatched junction nucleotides: 8. Germline V gene data show CDR1 as SGHTA and CDR2 as FQGNSA. CDR3 length: 15 residues. The CDR3 region has the DNA TGTGCCAGCAGCCGAGCTCCGGGACAGGGGTATGGCTACACCTTC. Its protein is CASSRAPGQGYGYTF.